A single sample is the source of the 3 T cell receptor beta chains below, sequenced in a study of blood T cell repertoires in COVID-19 (dated by TCRdb to 2020 to 2022). The library was prepared using the immunoSEQ multiplex PCR assay. This immuneACCESS table, as held by TCRdb, lists in-frame sequences with V and J called but not all clones. Of the missing ones, under half trace to an unresolved V gene in checked studies; the others have no known cause. The sample table contains about 340,000 clones; only one count was recorded for over 80% of them. In total, the top ten clones hold roughly 6.3% of the sample. Sequencing input: peripheral blood. These receptors all come from a woman in her forties or fifties with COVID-19, enrolled during active disease.

The genes are TRBV27 and TRBJ2-1, with TRBD2 matching over 10 bases. The CDR3 sequence is 15 residues long. The germline CDR1 and CDR2 sequences are MNHEY and SMNVEV (reference sequence). V lost 4 bases and J lost 5; bases outside the gene matches: 5. The CDR3 region has the DNA TGTGCCAGCAGTTCCCCGGGACTAGCGAACAATGAGCAGTTCTTC. Translated, it gives CASSSPGLANNEQFF.

V and J are TRBV21-1 and TRBJ2-7; the table's D gene call, TRBD2, was not cross checked with the DNA. TRBV21-1 is a recognized pseudogene. The CDR3 extends over 15 amino acids. CDR3 sequence (DNA): TGTGCCAGCAGCAAAGTCAGAGGGTTCCCCTACGAGCAGTACTTC. Its translation is CASSKVRGFPYEQYF.

The rearrangement uses TRBV9 and TRBJ2-3; 7 bases map to TRBD2. V was pared by 0 bases and J by 5 bases, with 9 bases of the junction left unmatched. CDR3 size: 16 residues. CDR1 and CDR2 (germline): SGDLS, YYNGEE. CDR3 DNA: TGTGCCAGCAGCGTAGCTGAGGGAGGCGGGGGAGATACGCAGTATTTT. Protein product: CASSVAEGGGGDTQYF.